Detailed here is one TCR beta chain. The source of the sample is a study of neoadjuvant nivolumab and ipilimumab in lung cancer. The repertoire was sequenced with immunoSEQ multiplex PCR; TCRdb's copy has only in-frame clones and lacks some. This table has approximately 7,700 clones, around 86% appearing once. The sample here was tumor tissue, taken after neoadjuvant nivolumab, alone or with ipilimumab, at or shortly before surgery. The source is an adult with non-small cell lung cancer. Some clones in this sample may be carry-over from other donors' samples.

The CDR3 DNA is TGTGCCAGCAGCCTCCCGGGCATGGACGACGAGCAGTACTTC. Protein sequence: CASSLPGMDDEQYF. The genes are TRBV5-4 and TRBJ2-7; D not resolved. The CDR3 contains 14 residues. V was trimmed by 4 bases and J by 5 bases, leaving 16 bases between them. CDR1 and CDR2 from the germline V gene are SGHNT and YYREEE (reference sequence).